The clone carrying this TCR beta chain was seen ten or more times. The source of the sample is a study of T-cell reconstitution after alpha-beta-depleted transplantation in children. Preparation of the TCRbeta library was carried out with unique molecular identifiers. MiXCR, applied by TCRdb to the PCR reads, yields one record per CDR3 protein. The repertoire holds hundreds of thousands of distinct CDR3 sequences, about 12% seen once, with about 2.6% in the top ten. The CDR3 is made up of 18 amino acids. The germline V gene encodes CDR1 SGHDT and CDR2 YYEEEE. Trimming cost V 4 bases and J 0 bases; bases outside gene matches: 8.

The chain combines TRBV5-6 with TRBJ2-6; 9 bases line up with TRBD1. The sample here was PBMCs from the stem cell graft donor, taken from the stem cell graft. This receptor was obtained from a human donor who donated a stem cell graft to a child with acute lymphoblastic leukemia. In DNA, the CDR3 is TGTGCCAGCAGCGTACCGGGACAGGGTAGCTCTGGGGCCAACGTCCTGACTTTC. It codes for CASSVPGQGSSGANVLTF.